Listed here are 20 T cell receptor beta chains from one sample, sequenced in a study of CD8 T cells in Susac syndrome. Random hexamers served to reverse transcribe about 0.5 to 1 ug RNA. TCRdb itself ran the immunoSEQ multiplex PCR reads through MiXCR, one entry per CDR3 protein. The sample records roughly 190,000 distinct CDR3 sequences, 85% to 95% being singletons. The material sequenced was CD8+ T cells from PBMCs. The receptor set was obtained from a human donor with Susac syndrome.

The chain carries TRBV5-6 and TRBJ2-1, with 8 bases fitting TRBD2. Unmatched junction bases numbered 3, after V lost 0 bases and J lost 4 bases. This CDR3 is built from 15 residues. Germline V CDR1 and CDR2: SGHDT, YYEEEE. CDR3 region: CASSLGREEYNEQFF. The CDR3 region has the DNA TGTGCCAGCAGCTTGGGGCGGGAGGAGTACAATGAGCAGTTCTTC.

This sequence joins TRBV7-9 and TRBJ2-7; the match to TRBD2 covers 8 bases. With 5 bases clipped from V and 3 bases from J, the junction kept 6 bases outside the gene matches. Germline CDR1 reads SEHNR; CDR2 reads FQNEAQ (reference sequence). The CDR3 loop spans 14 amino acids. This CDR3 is CASSPRTSYYEQYF. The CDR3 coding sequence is TGTGCCAGCAGCCCCAGGACTAGCTACTACGAGCAGTACTTC.

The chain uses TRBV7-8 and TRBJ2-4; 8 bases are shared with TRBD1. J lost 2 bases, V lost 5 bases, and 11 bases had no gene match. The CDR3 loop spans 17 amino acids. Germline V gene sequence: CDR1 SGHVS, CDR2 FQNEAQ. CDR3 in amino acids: CASSPDGGQGSKNIQYF. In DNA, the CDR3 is TGTGCCAGCAGCCCAGACGGTGGACAGGGCTCCAAAAACATTCAGTACTTC.

The CDR3: CSASQGINNEQFF. CDR3 DNA: TGCAGTGCTAGCCAGGGGATTAACAATGAGCAGTTCTTC. The genes are TRBV20-1 and TRBJ2-1; possibly TRBD1 for D (6 bases). Germline V gene lookup returns CDR1 DFQATT and CDR2 SNEGSKA (reference sequence). The CDR3 runs 13 residues. V was pared by 3 bases and J by 5 bases, with 11 bases between.

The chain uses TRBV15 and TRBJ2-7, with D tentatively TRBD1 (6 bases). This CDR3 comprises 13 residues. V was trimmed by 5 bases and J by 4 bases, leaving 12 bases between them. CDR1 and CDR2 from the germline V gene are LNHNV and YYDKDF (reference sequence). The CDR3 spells CATSERGQYEQYF. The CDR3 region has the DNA TGTGCCACCAGCGAGAGAGGACAGTACGAGCAGTACTTC.

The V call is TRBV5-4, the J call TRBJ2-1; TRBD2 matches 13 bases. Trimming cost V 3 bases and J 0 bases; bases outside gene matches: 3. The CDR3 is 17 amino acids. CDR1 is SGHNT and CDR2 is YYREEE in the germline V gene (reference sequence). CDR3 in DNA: TGTGCCAGCAGCTCCCGGACTAGCGGGAGCTCCTACAATGAGCAGTTCTTC. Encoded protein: CASSSRTSGSSYNEQFF.

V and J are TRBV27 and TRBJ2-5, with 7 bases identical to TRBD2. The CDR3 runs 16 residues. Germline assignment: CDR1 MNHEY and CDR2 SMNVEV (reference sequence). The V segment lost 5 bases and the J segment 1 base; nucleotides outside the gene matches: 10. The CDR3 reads CASSPSWGGIQETQYF. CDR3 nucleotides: TGTGCCAGCAGTCCTTCTTGGGGAGGGATCCAAGAGACCCAGTACTTC.

Here the CDR3 reads CASSMTGKPYEQYF. CDR3 in DNA: TGTGCCAGCAGCATGACAGGGAAACCCTACGAGCAGTACTTC. V gene TRBV7-9 combines with J gene TRBJ2-7, with TRBD1 matching 7 bases. After removal of 5 bases from V and 2 bases from J, the junction contained 6 bases not matched to a gene. CDR1 SEHNR and CDR2 FQNEAQ come from the germline V gene (reference sequence). This CDR3 is 14 amino acids long.

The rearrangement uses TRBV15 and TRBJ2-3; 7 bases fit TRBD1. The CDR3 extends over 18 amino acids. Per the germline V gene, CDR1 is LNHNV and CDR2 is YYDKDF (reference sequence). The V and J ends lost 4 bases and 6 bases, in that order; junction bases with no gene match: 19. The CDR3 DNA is TGTGCCACCAGCACTTCCCATATCCAAGGGGGCGGCAAGGATACGCAGTATTTT. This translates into CATSTSHIQGGGKDTQYF.

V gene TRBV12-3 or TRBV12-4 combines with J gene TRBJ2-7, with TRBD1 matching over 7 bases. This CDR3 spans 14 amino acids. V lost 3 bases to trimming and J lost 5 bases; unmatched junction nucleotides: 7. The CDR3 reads CASSFVQGVNEQYF. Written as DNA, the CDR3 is TGTGCCAGCAGTTTTGTTCAGGGGGTGAACGAGCAGTACTTC.

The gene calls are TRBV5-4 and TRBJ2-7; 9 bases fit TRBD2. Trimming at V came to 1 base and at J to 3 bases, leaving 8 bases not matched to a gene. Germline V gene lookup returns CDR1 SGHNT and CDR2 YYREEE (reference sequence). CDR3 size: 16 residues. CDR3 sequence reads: CASSLYSGRENYEQYF. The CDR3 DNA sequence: TGTGCCAGCAGCTTGTATAGCGGGAGAGAGAACTACGAGCAGTACTTC.

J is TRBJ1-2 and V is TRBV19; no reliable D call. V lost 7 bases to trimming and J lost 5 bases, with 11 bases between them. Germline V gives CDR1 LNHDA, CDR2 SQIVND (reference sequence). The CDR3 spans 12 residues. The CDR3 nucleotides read TGTGCCAGTACCAACGATGAGTATGGCTACACCTTC. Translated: CASTNDEYGYTF. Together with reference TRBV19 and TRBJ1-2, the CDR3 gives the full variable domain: DGGITQSPKYLFRKEGQNVTLSCEQNLNHDAMYWYRQDPGQGLRLIYYSQIVNDFQKGDIAEGYSVSREKKESFPLTVTSAQKNPTAFYLCASTNDEYGYTFGSGTRLTVV.

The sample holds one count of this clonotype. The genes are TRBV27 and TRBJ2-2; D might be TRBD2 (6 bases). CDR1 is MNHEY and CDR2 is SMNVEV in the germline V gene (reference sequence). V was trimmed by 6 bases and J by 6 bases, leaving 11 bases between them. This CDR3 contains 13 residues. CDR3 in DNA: TGTGCCAGCAGAGTCCGCGGGGCCGGGGAGCTGTTTTTT. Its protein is CASRVRGAGELFF.

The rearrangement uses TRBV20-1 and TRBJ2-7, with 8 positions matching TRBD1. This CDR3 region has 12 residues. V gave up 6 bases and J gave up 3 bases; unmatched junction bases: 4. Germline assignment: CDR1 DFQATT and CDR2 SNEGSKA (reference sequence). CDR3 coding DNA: TGCAGTGCCACGGACAGGGTCTACGAGCAGTACTTC. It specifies CSATDRVYEQYF.

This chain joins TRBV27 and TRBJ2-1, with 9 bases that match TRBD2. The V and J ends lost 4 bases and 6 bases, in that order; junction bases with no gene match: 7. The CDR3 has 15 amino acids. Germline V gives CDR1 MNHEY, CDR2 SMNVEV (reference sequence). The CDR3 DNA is TGTGCCAGCAGTTCGGCGGGGGGGCCCTCCAATGAGCAGTTCTTC. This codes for CASSSAGGPSNEQFF.

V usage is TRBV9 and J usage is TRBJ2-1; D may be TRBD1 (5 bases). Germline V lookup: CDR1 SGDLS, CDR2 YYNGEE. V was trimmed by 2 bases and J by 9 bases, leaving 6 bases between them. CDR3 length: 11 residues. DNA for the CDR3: TGTGCCAGCAGCGTCGACAGTGAGCAGTTCTTC. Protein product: CASSVDSEQFF.

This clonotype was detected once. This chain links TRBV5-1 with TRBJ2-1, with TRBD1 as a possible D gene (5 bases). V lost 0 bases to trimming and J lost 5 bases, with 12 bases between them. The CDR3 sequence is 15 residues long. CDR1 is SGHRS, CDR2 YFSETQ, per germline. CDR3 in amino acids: CASSLDNLRDNEQFF. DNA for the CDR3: TGCGCCAGCAGCTTGGACAATCTCAGGGACAATGAGCAGTTCTTC.

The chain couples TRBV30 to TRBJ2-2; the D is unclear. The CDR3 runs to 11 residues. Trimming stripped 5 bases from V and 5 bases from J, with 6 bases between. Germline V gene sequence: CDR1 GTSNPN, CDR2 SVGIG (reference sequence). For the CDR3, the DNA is TGTGCCTGGGCGAGTACCGGGGAGCTGTTTTTT. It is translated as CAWASTGELFF.

In DNA, the CDR3 is TGTGCCACCAGTGATTCAATCGGGGCCGGGGGTAAGCAGTTCTTC. It translates to CATSDSIGAGGKQFF. The chain employs TRBV24-1 and TRBJ2-1; perhaps TRBD2 as D (6 bases). This CDR3 region has 15 residues. V was trimmed by 2 bases and J by 11 bases, leaving 18 bases between them. Germline CDR1 KGHDR, CDR2 SFDVKD.

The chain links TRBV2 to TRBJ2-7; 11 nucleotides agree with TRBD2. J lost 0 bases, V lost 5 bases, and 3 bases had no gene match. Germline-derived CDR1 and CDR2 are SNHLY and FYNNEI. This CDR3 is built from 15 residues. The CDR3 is CASSSGLAGSYEQYF. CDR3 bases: TGTGCCAGCAGTTCCGGACTAGCGGGCTCCTACGAGCAGTACTTC.